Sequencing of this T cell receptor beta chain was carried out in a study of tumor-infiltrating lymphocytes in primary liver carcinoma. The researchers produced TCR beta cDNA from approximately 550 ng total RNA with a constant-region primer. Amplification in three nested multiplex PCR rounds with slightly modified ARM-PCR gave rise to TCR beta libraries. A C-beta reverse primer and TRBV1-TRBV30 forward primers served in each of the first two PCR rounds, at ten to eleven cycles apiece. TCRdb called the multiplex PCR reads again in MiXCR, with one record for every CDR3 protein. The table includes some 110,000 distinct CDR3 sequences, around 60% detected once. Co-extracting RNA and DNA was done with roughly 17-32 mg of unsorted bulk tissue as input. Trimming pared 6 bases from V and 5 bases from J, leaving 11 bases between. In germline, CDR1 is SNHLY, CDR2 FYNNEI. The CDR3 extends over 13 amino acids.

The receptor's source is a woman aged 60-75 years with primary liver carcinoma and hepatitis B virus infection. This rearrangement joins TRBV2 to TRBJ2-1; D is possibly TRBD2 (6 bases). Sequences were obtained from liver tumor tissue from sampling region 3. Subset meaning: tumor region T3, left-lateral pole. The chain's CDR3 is CASSLDYNNEQFF. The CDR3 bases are TGTGCCAGCAGCCTGGACTACAACAATGAGCAGTTCTTC.